A single sample gave rise to the 17 T cell receptor beta chains below, sequenced in a study of response to subunit inactivated influenza vaccine. TCRdb redid the calling of the RT-PCR reads with MiXCR, one entry per CDR3 protein. The table has about 570,000 distinct CDR3 sequences, roughly 12% seen once. This same sample was also part of a study on T cells expressing NK-cell markers. That source adds: 5'RACE template switching with UMIs generated TCR beta cDNA.

This specimen was PBMCs from blood, taken on the day of vaccination. The source of these receptors is a man in his fifties or sixties who received an inactivated influenza vaccine.

This clonotype appeared a few times. The rearrangement uses TRBV7-9 and TRBJ2-1, with 10 nucleotides matching TRBD2. The germline V gene has CDR1 SEHNR and CDR2 FQNEAQ (reference sequence). With V trimmed by 7 bases and J by 5 bases, 8 bases remained unmatched. This CDR3 is built from 15 residues. Here the CDR3 DNA reads TGTGCCAGCACCAAGGGACTAGCGAGAGACAATGAGCAGTTCTTC. Its protein product is CASTKGLARDNEQFF. The full variable domain, in which reference TRBV7-9 and TRBJ2-1 provide the parts outside the CDR3, is DTGVSQNPRHKITKRGQNVTFRCDPISEHNRLYWYRQTLGQGPEFLTYFQNEAQLEKSRLLSDRFSAERPKGSFSTLEIQRTEQGDSAMYLCASTKGLARDNEQFFGPGTRLTVL.

This chain uses TRBV24-1 with TRBJ2-3, with 7 bases fitting TRBD1. The CDR3 has 13 amino acids. V shed 5 bases and J 5 bases; nucleotides not matched to a gene: 3. Germline CDR1 reads KGHDR; CDR2 reads SFDVKD. The CDR3 sequence is CATSGYRGDTQYF. The CDR3 region has the DNA TGTGCCACCAGTGGCTACAGGGGAGATACGCAGTATTTT.

V is TRBV7-3 and J is TRBJ2-1; TRBD1 might be the D (5 bases). CDR3 length: 14 amino acids. Germline assignment: CDR1 SGHTA and CDR2 FQGTGA. Deletions cut 3 bases from V and 9 bases from J, with 15 bases between. CDR3 sequence reads: CASSLGPQGGEQFF. As DNA, the CDR3 is TGTGCCAGCAGCTTGGGCCCTCAGGGCGGTGAGCAGTTCTTC.

In this sample, this clonotype turned up many times. The gene calls are TRBV29-1 and TRBJ2-1, with 8 bases that match TRBD2. Germline CDR1 reads SQVTM; CDR2 reads ANQGSEA. CDR3 length equals 14 residues. V lost 3 bases, J lost 2 bases, and 3 bases stayed unmatched. CDR3 in amino acids: CSVEKAGAYNEQFF. CDR3 nucleotide sequence: TGCAGCGTTGAGAAAGCGGGGGCCTACAATGAGCAGTTCTTC.

The V and J genes are TRBV20-1 and TRBJ2-3, with no clear D. Trimming left V 0 bases short and J 1 base short, with 8 bases between. Germline assignment: CDR1 DFQATT and CDR2 SNEGSKA (reference sequence). The CDR3 spans 14 residues. CDR3 sequence reads: CSARDPTGTDTQYF. As DNA, the CDR3 is TGCAGTGCTAGAGATCCTACTGGCACAGATACGCAGTATTTT.

The chain is built from TRBV20-1 and TRBJ2-5; 7 bases fit TRBD1. The CDR3 length is 14 residues. Germline-derived CDR1 and CDR2 are DFQATT and SNEGSKA (reference sequence). V was pared by 1 base and J by 3 bases, with 5 bases of the junction left unmatched. The CDR3 loop is CSARGGRGKETQYF. The CDR3, as DNA: TGCAGTGCTAGAGGGGGCAGGGGGAAAGAGACCCAGTACTTC.

This clonotype has only a few counts. The chain employs TRBV3-1 and TRBJ2-7; the match to TRBD2 covers 7 bases. Germline CDR1 reads LGHDT; CDR2 reads YNNKEL (reference sequence). V dropped 4 bases and J dropped 0; count of bases not matched to a gene: 6. The CDR3 spans 15 residues. The CDR3 coding sequence is TGTGCCAGCAGCCCAGCGAGCGGGACCTCCTACGAGCAGTACTTC. This sequence encodes CASSPASGTSYEQYF.

This clonotype appeared a few times. The chain joins TRBV29-1 to TRBJ2-5, with D possibly TRBD2 on 6 matching bases. This CDR3 spans 12 amino acids. Trimming cost V 6 bases and J 5 bases, with 13 bases left between them. Germline loops: CDR1 SQVTM, CDR2 ANQGSEA. This chain's CDR3 is CSVGGAGETQYF. As DNA, the CDR3 is TGCAGCGTGGGCGGGGCAGGGGAGACCCAGTACTTC.

This clonotype came up many times. The J gene is TRBJ2-7, the V gene TRBV6-4, with D uncertain. Between the trimmed V and J ends, which lost 6 bases and 7 bases, there was a span of 19 bases. CDR3 length equals 14 residues. CDR1 MRHNA and CDR2 SNTAGT come from the germline V gene. In nucleotides, the CDR3 is TGTGCCAGCAGGTCTGAAATCTCCAATCGAGAGCAGTACTTC. This translates into CASRSEISNREQYF.

On this clonotype itself: An end of the junction differs from the germline gene, which may be a read error. The chain combines TRBV20-1 with TRBJ2-1, with D hard to call. This CDR3 has 17 amino acids. Germline CDR1 reads DFQATT; CDR2 reads SNEGSKA (reference sequence). The CDR3 spells CCARVVSRSSSYNEQFF. In DNA, the CDR3 is TGCTGTGCTAGAGTGGTCTCGCGGAGCAGCTCCTACAATGAGCAGTTCTTC.

The chain recombines TRBV12-3 or TRBV12-4 with TRBJ2-5; tentatively, D is TRBD2 (7 bases). Between the trimmed V and J ends, which lost 7 bases and 4 bases, there was a span of 16 bases. This CDR3 spans 14 amino acids. In DNA, the CDR3 is TGTGCCAGCACCCTTGGGGGGGCAAGAGAGACCCAGTACTTC. This encodes CASTLGGARETQYF.

This clonotype was found many times. J is TRBJ2-1 and V is TRBV4-3; possible D gene TRBD1, 7 bases. This CDR3 is built from 17 residues. Germline V gene data show CDR1 as LGHNA and CDR2 as YSLEER. Deletions cut 0 bases from V and 5 bases from J, with 17 bases between. CDR3 sequence (DNA): TGCGCCAGCAGCCAAGAGGTTGGCCAGGGGGGAAACAATGAGCAGTTCTTC. Translation: CASSQEVGQGGNNEQFF.

This chain links TRBV12-3 or TRBV12-4 with TRBJ2-3, with D perhaps given as TRBD1 or TRBD2 (5 bases each). The germline V and J ends were trimmed by 7 bases and 7 bases, with 12 bases remaining between them. The length of the CDR3 is 12 residues. The CDR3 protein is CASTLGVYTQYF. Here the CDR3 DNA reads TGTGCCAGCACCTTGGGGGTATATACGCAGTATTTT.

This clonotype showed up just a few times. The gene calls are TRBV5-1 and TRBJ2-2, with a weak D call TRBD1 (6 bases). The CDR3 length is 15 residues. Germline values: CDR1 SGHRS, CDR2 YFSETQ. Trimming pared 2 bases from V and 5 bases from J, leaving 13 bases between. This CDR3 reads CASSFGDRRTGELFF. DNA of the CDR3: TGCGCCAGCAGCTTCGGTGACAGGAGGACCGGGGAGCTGTTTTTT.

This clonotype was observed a handful of times. This chain uses TRBV4-2 with TRBJ2-6; TRBD1 agrees at 9 bases. The CDR3 covers 16 residues. Unmatched junction bases numbered 5, after V lost 1 base and J lost 7 bases. CDR1 and CDR2 (germline): LGHNA, YNFKEQ. Written as DNA, the CDR3 is TGTGCCAGCAGCCAAGGGTGGGACAGGGCAGCCAACGTCCTGACTTTC. Amino acids: CASSQGWDRAANVLTF.

A few counts support this clonotype. The J gene is TRBJ1-2, the V gene TRBV7-2; D is ambiguous. This CDR3 region has 13 residues. Trimming removed 7 bases at V and 2 bases at J, with 11 bases between. In germline, CDR1 is SGHTA, CDR2 FQGNSA. The CDR3 reads CASTTQINYGYTF. Here the CDR3 DNA reads TGTGCCAGCACCACCCAAATAAACTATGGCTACACCTTC.

The chain links TRBV11-2 to TRBJ2-5; possibly TRBD1 for D (6 bases). CDR3 length: 16 amino acids. Looked up from germline, CDR1 is SGHAT and CDR2 is FQNNGV. Trimming shortened V by 1 base and J by 4 bases, and 16 bases separated the two germline ends. The CDR3 spells CASSLGYRVMRETQYF. For the CDR3, the DNA is TGTGCCAGCAGCTTAGGATACAGGGTCATGCGAGAGACCCAGTACTTC.